The 24 T cell receptor beta chains below come from one sample, sequenced in a study of T cell changes during pregnancy in multiple sclerosis. Some clones are missing from TCRdb's copy, which holds only in-frame ones; the method was immunoSEQ multiplex PCR. The table has about 51,000 clones, 85% to 95% seen once. Source: peripheral blood, taken in the second trimester of pregnancy. The receptors come from a female donor with multiple sclerosis, enrolled in a pregnancy study.

The chain recombines TRBV9 with TRBJ2-7, with TRBD1 matching over 7 bases. Germline values: CDR1 SGDLS, CDR2 YYNGEE. CDR3 length equals 14 residues. With V trimmed by 4 bases and J by 2 bases, 6 bases remained unmatched. CDR3 amino acids: CASSPTGTAYEQYF. The CDR3 coding sequence is TGTGCCAGCAGCCCAACCGGGACAGCCTACGAGCAGTACTTC. Together with reference TRBV9 and TRBJ2-7, the CDR3 gives the full variable domain: DSGVTQTPKHLITATGQRVTLRCSPRSGDLSVYWYQQSLDQGLQFLIQYYNGEERAKGNILERFSAQQFPDLHSELNLSSLELGDSALYFCASSPTGTAYEQYFGPGTRLTVT.

The chain's CDR3 is CASSSSGQGAGEQFF. Written as DNA, the CDR3 is TGTGCCAGCAGCTCATCGGGACAGGGGGCTGGAGAGCAGTTCTTC. J is TRBJ2-1 and V is TRBV13; 12 nucleotides agree with TRBD1. The germline CDR1 and CDR2 sequences are PRHDT and FYEKMQ (reference sequence). The length of the CDR3 is 15 residues. V dropped 4 bases and J dropped 10; count of bases not matched to a gene: 8.

This sequence joins TRBV7-9 and TRBJ1-2, with 8 positions matching TRBD1. CDR1 is SEHNR, CDR2 FQNEAQ, per germline (reference sequence). The CDR3 contains 17 residues. Trimming took 4 bases from V and 8 from J; bases not matched to a gene: 18. This CDR3 reads CASSSNPDRVNKEGYTF. The DNA of the CDR3 is TGTGCCAGCAGCTCTAATCCGGACAGGGTGAATAAAGAAGGCTACACCTTC.

J is TRBJ1-1 and V is TRBV10-3; 9 positions match TRBD1. Looked up from germline, CDR1 is ENHRY and CDR2 is SYGVKD. With V trimmed by 9 bases and J by 1 base, 15 bases remained unmatched. This CDR3 comprises 17 residues. The CDR3 DNA follows: TGTGCCATTTCTCCGGGACAGGGTCGGAGTAAGAACACTGAAGCTTTCTTT. Its translation: CAISPGQGRSKNTEAFF.

The rearrangement links TRBV29-1 to TRBJ1-2; D may be TRBD1 (6 bases). V shed 1 base and J shed 8 bases, with 14 bases lying between them. The CDR3 loop spans 13 amino acids. The germline V gene has CDR1 SQVTM and CDR2 ANQGSEA. This CDR3 reads CSVEGTGSYGYTF. In DNA form, the CDR3 reads TGCAGCGTTGAAGGAACAGGGTCGTACGGCTACACCTTC.

This chain's CDR3 is CASSFDTFTGELFF. The CDR3, as DNA: TGTGCCAGCAGCTTCGACACCTTCACCGGGGAGCTGTTTTTT. This chain connects TRBV7-9 to TRBJ2-2; D is ambiguous. V was pared by 3 bases and J by 4 bases, with 9 bases between. Germline loops: CDR1 SEHNR, CDR2 FQNEAQ (reference sequence). The CDR3 runs to 14 residues.

This chain links TRBV25-1 with TRBJ2-1, with 10 bases lining up with TRBD2. The CDR3 runs to 15 residues. The germline V gene encodes CDR1 MGHDK and CDR2 SYGVNS. V lost 1 base to trimming and J lost 5 bases; unmatched junction nucleotides: 2. The CDR3 here is CASSESGLADNEQFF. As DNA, the CDR3 is TGTGCCAGCAGTGAATCAGGACTAGCGGACAATGAGCAGTTCTTC.

CDR3 DNA: TGTGCCAGCAGTGACCGGTCGGAGGGAAATGAGCAGTTCTTC. It is translated as CASSDRSEGNEQFF. The chain links TRBV6-4 to TRBJ2-1; the D gene is possibly TRBD2 (6 bases). CDR1 and CDR2 from the germline V gene are MRHNA and SNTAGT. Trimming left V 2 bases short and J 7 bases short, with 12 bases between. The CDR3 runs 14 residues.

The V gene is TRBV19, the J gene TRBJ1-2; a possible D gene is TRBD1 (5 bases). Between the trimmed V and J ends, which lost 1 base and 6 bases, there was a span of 12 bases. The CDR3 loop spans 14 amino acids. The V gene's germline CDR1 is LNHDA and CDR2 SQIVND (reference sequence). The CDR3, as DNA: TGTGCCAGTAGTATAGGAGACAGAATACATGGCTACACCTTC. Translating it yields CASSIGDRIHGYTF.

This rearrangement joins TRBV7-3 to TRBJ2-4; D possibly corresponds to TRBD2 (7 bases). Deletions cut 0 bases from V and 6 bases from J, with 18 bases between. CDR3 length: 17 residues. Germline V lookup: CDR1 SGHTA, CDR2 FQGTGA. CDR3 in DNA: TGTGCCAGCAGCTTAACGACGGGGAGGGGGGGAGGAAACATTCAGTACTTC. Amino acid sequence: CASSLTTGRGGGNIQYF.

The chain couples TRBV7-2 to TRBJ1-4, with D unresolved. The CDR3 length is 12 residues. The germline V gene has CDR1 SGHTA and CDR2 FQGNSA. The V and J ends lost 3 bases and 7 bases respectively, with 6 bases between them. The CDR3 is CASSFNGEKLFF. The CDR3 DNA reads TGTGCCAGCAGCTTTAACGGTGAAAAACTGTTTTTT.

In DNA form, the CDR3 reads TGTGCCAGCAGTTACCCGGGACTAGTGGGCGAGCAGTACTTC. It translates to CASSYPGLVGEQYF. The gene calls are TRBV28 and TRBJ2-7, with TRBD2 matching 8 bases. The germline V gene has CDR1 MDHEN and CDR2 SYDVKM. This CDR3 region has 14 residues. Trimming removed 4 bases from V and 6 bases from J; junction bases left unmatched: 8. The full variable domain, completed using reference TRBV28 and TRBJ2-7, is DVKVTQSSRYLVKRTGEKVFLECVQDMDHENMFWYRQDPGLGLRLIYFSYDVKMKEKGDIPEGYSVSREKKERFSLILESASTNQTSMYLCASSYPGLVGEQYFGPGTRLTVT.

CDR3 sequence: CASRAERGGNTEAFF. The CDR3 DNA sequence: TGTGCCAGCAGGGCAGAGAGAGGGGGGAACACTGAAGCTTTCTTT. The V call is TRBV2, the J call TRBJ1-1; a weak D match, TRBD1 (6 bases). The CDR3 length is 15 residues. Per germline, CDR1 SNHLY and CDR2 FYNNEI. Deletions cut 6 bases from V and 1 base from J, with 15 bases between.

CDR3 bases: TGTGCCATCAGTGGGACTAGCGGGGGAATCTACAATGAGCAGTTCTTC. This codes for CAISGTSGGIYNEQFF. This sequence joins TRBV10-3 and TRBJ2-1; TRBD2 agrees at 13 bases. Germline CDR1 and CDR2: ENHRY and SYGVKD. With V trimmed by 4 bases and J by 3 bases, 3 bases remained unmatched. CDR3 length: 16 amino acids.

V usage is TRBV4-3 and J usage is TRBJ2-1; 8 bases match TRBD2. CDR1 and CDR2 (germline): LGHNA, YSLEER. The CDR3 has 18 amino acids. After removal of 0 bases from V and 0 bases from J, the junction contained 7 bases not matched to a gene. The CDR3 spells CASSQDPLLADSYNEQFF. CDR3 in DNA: TGCGCCAGCAGCCAAGATCCGTTACTAGCGGACTCCTACAATGAGCAGTTCTTC.

The chain is built from TRBV2 and TRBJ2-7; maybe TRBD1 (5 bases). CDR1 SNHLY and CDR2 FYNNEI come from the germline V gene. Trimming stripped 9 bases from V and 12 bases from J, with 18 bases between. This CDR3 contains 11 residues. CDR3 loop: CASKTALGAYF. CDR3 DNA: TGTGCCAGTAAGACAGCCCTTGGGGCGTACTTC.

J is TRBJ2-1 and V is TRBV29-1; perhaps TRBD2 as D (5 bases). The length of the CDR3 is 13 residues. Germline-derived CDR1 and CDR2 are SQVTM and ANQGSEA. Trimming stripped 3 bases from V and 5 bases from J, with 11 bases between. The CDR3 coding sequence is TGCAGCGTTGACGGTGGACTCCACAATGAGCAGTTCTTC. Amino acids: CSVDGGLHNEQFF.

This sequence joins TRBV29-1 and TRBJ2-7, with TRBD1 matching 7 bases. The trim removed 1 base at V and 2 bases at J, leaving 2 bases unmatched. Germline assignment: CDR1 SQVTM and CDR2 ANQGSEA. The CDR3 extends over 13 amino acids. In DNA, the CDR3 is TGCAGCGTTGAAGGTCAGGGGGCCTACGAGCAGTACTTC. Translating gives CSVEGQGAYEQYF.

The rearrangement uses TRBV29-1 and TRBJ2-7; 11 bases match TRBD2. This CDR3 is 13 amino acids long. Germline V lookup: CDR1 SQVTM, CDR2 ANQGSEA. The ends lost 2 bases at V and 12 bases at J; junction bases unmatched: 9. Written as DNA, the CDR3 is TGCAGCGTTGAACAATCACTAGCGGGAGATCGGTACTTC. Its protein product is CSVEQSLAGDRYF.

V is TRBV29-1 and J is TRBJ2-1; 9 nucleotides agree with TRBD2. The CDR3 runs 11 residues. J was trimmed by 7 bases and V by 7 bases; bases with no gene match: 2. From germline, CDR1 is SQVTM and CDR2 ANQGSEA. CDR3 amino acids: CSGSGGNEQFF. The DNA of the CDR3 is TGCAGCGGGAGCGGGGGGAATGAGCAGTTCTTC.

The chain employs TRBV27 and TRBJ2-1; D is possibly TRBD2 (6 bases). The V end lost 7 bases, the J end lost 15 bases, and 19 bases lay between the germline ends. The CDR3 sequence is 12 residues long. Per the germline V gene, CDR1 is MNHEY and CDR2 is SMNVEV (reference sequence). In nucleotides, the CDR3 is TGTGCCAGCAACGAGGGAGGCCGACCACCGTTCTTC. This translates into CASNEGGRPPFF.

The rearrangement links TRBV6-5 to TRBJ2-7; 10 bases match TRBD2. This CDR3 contains 15 residues. V lost 5 bases and J lost 1; bases outside the gene matches: 5. Germline V gene sequence: CDR1 MNHEY, CDR2 SVGAGI. CDR3 sequence reads: CASSPWTSGSYEQYF. CDR3 coding DNA: TGTGCCAGCAGTCCGTGGACTAGCGGTTCCTACGAGCAGTACTTC.

The chain combines TRBV25-1 with TRBJ2-2; D gene ambiguous. This CDR3 has 11 residues. The V and J ends lost 6 bases and 8 bases respectively, with 7 bases between them. CDR1 is MGHDK and CDR2 is SYGVNS in the germline V gene. The CDR3 sequence: CASSEVGELFF. The CDR3 DNA reads as TGTGCCAGCAGCGAGGTTGGGGAGCTGTTTTTT.

Written as DNA, the CDR3 is TGTGCCAGCAGCTTCTCGACGAGGGGGGCCAACGTCCTGACTTTC. Translation gives CASSFSTRGANVLTF. The chain joins TRBV5-4 to TRBJ2-6; D remains ambiguous. Germline V gene sequence: CDR1 SGHNT, CDR2 YYREEE (reference sequence). Trimming took off 2 bases at V and 4 bases at J, with 10 bases between the two ends. The CDR3 length is 15 residues.